These 30 T cell receptor beta chains came from one sample sequenced in a study of shared clonotypes between healthy human individuals. TCRdb's table, derived via immunoSEQ multiplex PCR, lists solely in-frame clones and lacks some. The table records millions of clones, just under 95% of them present only once. The naive CD8 population came from CD45RO-negative cells selected for CCR7, without terminally differentiated effector memory CD45RA+ cells. The specimen sequenced was naive CD8+ T cells sorted from blood. Receptors were obtained from a man between 18 and 35 years old in good health.

The CDR3 spells CASSLWEGSYEQYF. The CDR3 nucleotides read TGTGCCAGCAGCTTGTGGGAGGGATCCTACGAGCAGTACTTC. The V call is TRBV5-5, the J call TRBJ2-7; 7 bases are a match to TRBD2. The V and J ends lost 1 base and 1 base, in that order; junction bases with no gene match: 2. The CDR3 length is 14 residues. CDR1 is SGHKS, CDR2 YYEKEE, per germline (reference sequence).

The chain links TRBV2 to TRBJ2-7; 8 positions match TRBD1. After removal of 6 bases from V and 1 base from J, the junction contained 11 bases not matched to a gene. This CDR3 is 16 amino acids long. CDR1 SNHLY and CDR2 FYNNEI come from the germline V gene. The CDR3 region has the DNA TGTGCCAGCAGCCCCCGCCCTGACAGGGGATCCTACGAGCAGTACTTC. Amino acid sequence: CASSPRPDRGSYEQYF.

In this sample, this clone turned up once. The V and J genes are TRBV7-9 and TRBJ2-3, with unresolved D. Germline CDR1 is SEHNR and CDR2 is FQNEAQ (reference sequence). Trimming left V 5 bases short and J 3 bases short, with 15 bases between. The CDR3 loop spans 15 amino acids. The CDR3 here is CASSPGVQSTDTQYF. The DNA of the CDR3 is TGTGCCAGCAGCCCCGGAGTTCAGTCGACAGATACGCAGTATTTT.

The chain joins TRBV27 to TRBJ2-3; perhaps TRBD2 as D (6 bases). V lost 10 bases and J lost 2, with 19 bases in between. Germline assignment: CDR1 MNHEY and CDR2 SMNVEV (reference sequence). This CDR3 region has 15 residues. The CDR3 loop is CATQERVHFTDTQYF. The CDR3 DNA reads as TGTGCCACCCAAGAGCGGGTCCATTTCACAGATACGCAGTATTTT.

J is TRBJ1-5 and V is TRBV5-8; 9 bases match TRBD1. CDR1 is SGHTS, CDR2 YDEGEE, per germline. The CDR3 runs to 17 residues. V trimming: 0 bases; J trimming: 2 bases; junction bases outside the gene matches: 6. The chain's CDR3 is CASSLGDRDWGNQPQHF. The CDR3 DNA sequence: TGTGCCAGCAGCTTGGGGGACAGGGATTGGGGCAATCAGCCCCAGCATTTT.

This chain uses TRBV4-3 with TRBJ2-3, with TRBD2 matching over 8 bases. CDR1 is LGHNA, CDR2 YSLEER, per germline. There are 17 residues in the CDR3. The J segment lost 0 bases and the V segment lost 2 bases, leaving 7 bases of the junction unmatched. CDR3 nucleotide sequence: TGCGCCAGCAGCCAACTGAGCGGGAGAAGTAGCACAGATACGCAGTATTTT. Translating it yields CASSQLSGRSSTDTQYF.

This chain uses TRBV28 with TRBJ2-1; 12 positions match TRBD2. CDR1 and CDR2 (germline): MDHEN, SYDVKM. The V and J ends lost 5 bases and 6 bases, in that order; junction bases with no gene match: 8. The CDR3 extends over 16 amino acids. The DNA of the CDR3 is TGTGCCAGCAGTCCATCCTCGGGACTAGCGGGCAATGAGCAGTTCTTC. It encodes CASSPSSGLAGNEQFF.

The gene calls are TRBV2 and TRBJ2-5; D gene ambiguous. The CDR3 has 12 amino acids. Between the trimmed V and J ends, which lost 3 bases and 2 bases, there was a span of 4 bases. Germline loops: CDR1 SNHLY, CDR2 FYNNEI. Here the CDR3 DNA reads TGTGCCAGCAGTGATTGGCAAGAGACCCAGTACTTC. Translating gives CASSDWQETQYF.

The rearrangement uses TRBV13 and TRBJ2-5; D is uncertain. The CDR3 runs 14 residues. V lost 0 bases, J lost 6 bases, and 11 bases lay in between. Germline lookup yields CDR1 PRHDT and CDR2 FYEKMQ (reference sequence). The CDR3 coding sequence is TGTGCCAGCAGCTTAGGTGGCCTAGTCCAGACCCAGTACTTC. This gives the protein CASSLGGLVQTQYF.

The CDR3 spells CASTPLEDMNTEAFF. CDR3 nucleotide sequence: TGTGCCAGCACCCCCCTGGAGGATATGAACACTGAAGCTTTCTTT. The chain recombines TRBV2 with TRBJ1-1; D is unresolved. The V gene lost 7 bases and the J gene lost 0 bases, with 15 bases spanning the gap. CDR1 and CDR2 from the germline V gene are SNHLY and FYNNEI. There are 15 residues in the CDR3.

V usage is TRBV19 and J usage is TRBJ1-5, with TRBD1 identical over 7 bases. The V segment lost 5 bases and the J segment 2 bases; nucleotides outside the gene matches: 6. The CDR3 length is 15 residues. CDR1 is LNHDA, CDR2 SQIVND, per germline (reference sequence). The CDR3 DNA is TGTGCCAGTAGTTTGACAGGGTTCGGCAATCAGCCCCAGCATTTT. The encoded protein is CASSLTGFGNQPQHF.

The chain combines TRBV30 with TRBJ2-4; the match to TRBD1 covers 9 bases. The CDR3 is 13 amino acids. Trimming cost V 2 bases and J 7 bases; bases outside gene matches: 3. Germline assignment: CDR1 GTSNPN and CDR2 SVGIG (reference sequence). The chain's CDR3 is CAWSRTGDNIQYF. The CDR3 DNA is TGTGCCTGGAGTAGGACAGGGGATAACATTCAGTACTTC.

The chain joins TRBV13 to TRBJ1-1; D remains ambiguous. Trimming pared 2 bases from V and 7 bases from J, leaving 11 bases between. This CDR3 has 13 amino acids. Per germline, CDR1 PRHDT and CDR2 FYEKMQ (reference sequence). As DNA, the CDR3 is TGTGCCAGCAGCTTACTAGGAGAGCTTGAAGCTTTCTTT. Protein sequence: CASSLLGELEAFF.

This clone was recorded once. Other nucleotide sequences from this sample produce the same CDR3. This chain uses TRBV13 with TRBJ2-7; D not certain. The V gene lost 0 bases and the J gene lost 4 bases, with 7 bases spanning the gap. Looked up from germline, CDR1 is PRHDT and CDR2 is FYEKMQ (reference sequence). This CDR3 comprises 13 residues. The CDR3 sequence is CASSLGGQYEQYF. The CDR3 DNA follows: TGTGCCAGCAGCTTAGGTGGTCAGTACGAGCAGTACTTC.

The rearrangement links TRBV4-1 to TRBJ2-7; 8 bases match TRBD2. Unmatched junction bases numbered 4, after V lost 1 base and J lost 2 bases. The CDR3 is 15 residues long. Per the germline V gene, CDR1 is MGHRA and CDR2 is YSYEKL. The DNA of the CDR3 is TGCGCCAGCAGCCAAGCGGGGGGGCATCCCTACGAGCAGTACTTC. This translates into CASSQAGGHPYEQYF.

This clone appeared once. The chain uses TRBV12-5 and TRBJ2-5; D is perhaps TRBD1 (6 bases). V was trimmed by 3 bases and J by 1 base, leaving 9 bases between them. Germline V gene sequence: CDR1 LGHNT, CDR2 FRNRAP. There are 14 residues in the CDR3. CDR3 DNA: TGTGCTAGTGGTTTTCAGGGGATCCAAGAGACCCAGTACTTC. This codes for CASGFQGIQETQYF.

This sequence joins TRBV7-9 and TRBJ2-7; 8 bases line up with TRBD1. This CDR3 is built from 15 residues. CDR1 is SEHNR and CDR2 is FQNEAQ in the germline V gene (reference sequence). V was clipped by 5 bases and J by 5 bases; unmatched bases: 11. CDR3 in DNA: TGTGCCAGCAGCCCCGCCCAGGGGGCAAGGGACGAGCAGTACTTC. It is translated as CASSPAQGARDEQYF.

The V call is TRBV6-1, the J call TRBJ2-7; no firm D call. Trimming took off 7 bases at V and 0 bases at J, with 7 bases between the two ends. Germline V gene lookup returns CDR1 MNHNS and CDR2 SASEGT. The CDR3 consists of 12 residues. The CDR3 DNA follows: TGTGCCAGCAAGAACTACTCCTACGAGCAGTACTTC. This translates into CASKNYSYEQYF.

The rearrangement uses TRBV27 and TRBJ2-7, with a weak D call TRBD2 (7 bases). There are 15 residues in the CDR3. The V end was cut by 4 bases, the J end by 0 bases, with 13 bases between. Germline CDR1 reads MNHEY; CDR2 reads SMNVEV (reference sequence). The CDR3: CASSYTGGNSYEQYF. The CDR3, as DNA: TGTGCCAGCAGTTATACGGGGGGCAACTCCTACGAGCAGTACTTC.

This chain joins TRBV14 and TRBJ2-7, with TRBD1 matching over 12 bases. Germline V lookup: CDR1 SGHDN, CDR2 FVKESK. CDR3 size: 16 residues. The V segment lost 3 bases and the J segment 7 bases; nucleotides outside the gene matches: 10. CDR3 in amino acids: CASSHAPGQGAEEQYF. In DNA, the CDR3 is TGTGCCAGCAGCCATGCCCCGGGACAGGGGGCCGAGGAGCAGTACTTC.

The V gene is TRBV9, the J gene TRBJ1-2; D not certain. V lost 0 bases and J lost 0, with 9 bases in between. This CDR3 comprises 15 residues. CDR1 and CDR2 from the germline V gene are SGDLS and YYNGEE. This chain's CDR3 is CASSVVNPANYGYTF. CDR3 in DNA: TGTGCCAGCAGCGTAGTTAACCCAGCTAACTATGGCTACACCTTC.

Only one count was recorded for this clone. The genes are TRBV6-1 and TRBJ2-3; D might be TRBD1 (5 bases). CDR1 is MNHNS and CDR2 is SASEGT in the germline V gene. CDR3 size: 13 residues. With 6 bases removed from V and 6 bases from J, the gap between germline ends came to 13 bases. The CDR3 is CASRQRQLDTQYF. As DNA, the CDR3 is TGTGCCAGCAGACAGCGACAGCTCGATACGCAGTATTTT.

The J gene is TRBJ1-1, the V gene TRBV5-1, with D maybe TRBD1 (6 bases). CDR1 and CDR2 (germline): SGHRS, YFSETQ. The CDR3 sequence is 18 residues long. Trimming removed 3 bases from V and 0 bases from J, with 21 bases in between. The DNA of the CDR3 is TGCGCCAGCAGCTCTGGGGGCGTTTCAGGGTTCATGAACACTGAAGCTTTCTTT. Its translation: CASSSGGVSGFMNTEAFF.

V gene TRBV4-1 combines with J gene TRBJ1-5; D is perhaps TRBD1 (5 bases). V gave up 3 bases and J gave up 7 bases, with 13 bases separating them. The CDR3 loop spans 14 amino acids. Per the germline V gene, CDR1 is MGHRA and CDR2 is YSYEKL. The CDR3 nucleotides read TGCGCCAGCAGCCAGGGACCCCTGGAACAGCCCCAGCATTTT. This translates into CASSQGPLEQPQHF.

Comment on this clone: Other DNA sequences in the sample encode the same CDR3. The V call is TRBV10-3, the J call TRBJ2-7, with TRBD1 matching 9 bases. This CDR3 spans 12 amino acids. Germline CDR1 and CDR2: ENHRY and SYGVKD. The V gene end was trimmed by 6 bases and the J gene end by 4 bases; junction bases not matched to a gene: 1. The CDR3, as DNA: TGTGCCATCAGGGGACAGGGTTACGAGCAGTACTTC. Translated: CAIRGQGYEQYF.

This chain joins TRBV5-4 and TRBJ2-1, with TRBD2 identical over 10 bases. Germline lookup yields CDR1 SGHNT and CDR2 YYREEE (reference sequence). J was trimmed by 0 bases and V by 5 bases; bases with no gene match: 2. The CDR3 is 15 residues long. CDR3 nucleotide sequence: TGTGCCAGCAGTTCTAGCGGGGGCTCCTACAATGAGCAGTTCTTC. Residues: CASSSSGGSYNEQFF.

The gene calls are TRBV7-3 and TRBJ2-6, with D tentatively TRBD2 (5 bases). The CDR3 consists of 15 residues. Trimming stripped 3 bases from V and 2 bases from J, with 8 bases between. CDR1 is SGHTA and CDR2 is FQGTGA in the germline V gene. The DNA for the CDR3 is TGTGCCAGCAGCTTCCCGGAGGCTGGGGCCAACGTCCTGACTTTC. Translated: CASSFPEAGANVLTF. The whole variable domain, filled in from reference TRBV7-3 and TRBJ2-6, reads GAGVSQTPSNKVTEKGKYVELRCDPISGHTALYWYRQSLGQGPEFLIYFQGTGAADDSGLPNDRFFAVRPEGSVSTLKIQRTERGDSAVYLCASSFPEAGANVLTFGAGSRLTVL.

The chain recombines TRBV9 with TRBJ2-7; D is uncertain. The CDR3 contains 15 residues. Germline lookup yields CDR1 SGDLS and CDR2 YYNGEE. Trimming took off 0 bases at V and 2 bases at J, with 12 bases between the two ends. The CDR3 DNA reads as TGTGCCAGCAGCGTAGGACGGGTCTCTCCCTACGAGCAGTACTTC. This translates into CASSVGRVSPYEQYF.

The V and J genes are TRBV7-9 and TRBJ1-5; 10 bases map to TRBD1. CDR1 and CDR2 from the germline V gene are SEHNR and FQNEAQ (reference sequence). Trimming took 5 bases from V and 0 from J; bases not matched to a gene: 7. The length of the CDR3 is 17 residues. The CDR3 nucleotides are TGTGCCAGCAGCCGAAGCGGGACAGGGGATAGCAATCAGCCCCAGCATTTT. Translating gives CASSRSGTGDSNQPQHF.

V and J are TRBV5-6 and TRBJ2-7; the D gene is possibly TRBD2 (5 bases). Trimming took 2 bases from V and 2 from J, leaving 8 bases between them. Germline CDR1 and CDR2: SGHDT and YYEEEE. The CDR3 consists of 13 residues. This CDR3 reads CASSFGVTYEQYF. The CDR3 DNA follows: TGTGCCAGCAGCTTCGGGGTAACCTACGAGCAGTACTTC.